The source of this T cell receptor beta chain is a study of blood T cell repertoires in COVID-19. Assay used: immunoSEQ multiplex PCR; TCRdb lists only in-frame clones, some missing. The sample holds a few hundred thousand clones; approximately 86% are singletons and the top ten take more than 6.5%. Trimming removed 6 bases from V and 1 base from J; junction bases left unmatched: 3. CDR1 MNHEY and CDR2 SVGAGI come from the germline V gene. There are 14 residues in the CDR3. The TCR sequence derives from a woman in her 70s with active or convalescent COVID-19. Material for sequencing was peripheral blood. The V gene is TRBV6-5, the J gene TRBJ2-4; 7 nucleotides align to TRBD1. CDR3 region: CASSPTGAKNIQYF. CDR3 DNA sequence: TGTGCCAGCAGCCCGACAGGGGCCAAAAACATTCAGTACTTC.